This TCR beta chain is from a study of response to subunit inactivated influenza vaccine. The V end lost 0 bases, the J end lost 5 bases, and 17 bases lay between the germline ends. The CDR3 length is 16 residues. Germline V CDR1 and CDR2: MGHRA, YSYEKL. In its sample, this clonotype was seen a few times. The target antigen is unknown. TCRdb recomputed calls from the RT-PCR reads with MiXCR, one row per CDR3 protein. The sample shows fewer than 250,000 distinct CDR3 sequences, 14% of them seen only once. Overall study results and limits: Few new T cells, the authors suggested, are recruited by each seasonal influenza vaccination.

The J gene is TRBJ2-7, the V gene TRBV4-1; perhaps TRBD1 as D (6 bases). The sequence derives from a man in his fifties who received an inactivated influenza vaccine. This specimen consisted of CD8+ T cells sorted from PBMCs, obtained 5 to 6 days after vaccination. The CDR3 DNA sequence: TGCGCCAGCAGCCAAGACCCCGGACAGTTAATCGACGAGCAGTACTTC. The encoded protein is CASSQDPGQLIDEQYF.